This T cell receptor beta chain was sequenced in a study of CD8+CD57+ T cells in acquired aplastic anemia. Study in general: When averaged, DNA from sorted CD4+ and CD8+ cells came to about 3 ug.

TCR beta VDJ and CDR3 profiles were obtained from a genomic DNA template. In TCRdb, the reads were re-called with MiXCR into one record per CDR3 protein. The sample consists of approximately 150,000 distinct CDR3 sequences, roughly 48% of them appearing once. Study-level results: CD8+ Simpson's diversity in patients was not significantly different from that in controls. Found in both controls and patients were some 31 CD8+ CDR3 sequences.

Patients chosen for sequencing had CD8+CD57+ cells that had expanded, as shown by flow cytometry. Prior therapy had not been administered to any patient at the time of blood sampling. Concerning this clonotype: The target antigen is unknown.

Germline loops: CDR1 DFQATT, CDR2 SNEGSKA (reference sequence). The CDR3 spans 14 residues. Sequences were obtained from sorted CD4+, CD8+, or CD8+CD57+ T cells (not recorded which) from PBMCs. This chain links TRBV20-1 with TRBJ1-4; tentative D call: TRBD1 (5 bases). This clonotype was sampled from a human donor with aplastic anemia. Written as DNA, the CDR3 is TGCAGCACATGGGGGAGGGCAGACGGGGAAAAACTGTTTTTT. Its protein product is CSTWGRADGEKLFF.